These 6 T cell receptor beta chains were sequenced from one sample in a study of blood T cell repertoires in COVID-19. Repertoires were generated with immunoSEQ multiplex PCR, while TCRdb's copy carries only in-frame clones and drops some. This table holds more than 65,000 clones, more than 60% found once. The sequencing sample was made of peripheral blood. The receptors originated from a woman of 80 years or more with active or convalescent COVID-19.

V usage is TRBV18 and J usage is TRBJ2-5, with 7 bases fitting TRBD2. The CDR3 loop spans 14 amino acids. CDR1 is KGHSH, CDR2 LQKENI, per germline. V lost 3 bases to trimming and J lost 5 bases; unmatched junction nucleotides: 6. The CDR3 DNA sequence: TGTGCCAGCTCACCTAGCGGGCCTGAGGAGACCCAGTACTTC. It codes for CASSPSGPEETQYF.

This chain joins TRBV5-8 and TRBJ2-5; no clear D. Trimming cost V 0 bases and J 0 bases, with 12 bases left between them. There are 16 residues in the CDR3. Germline assignment: CDR1 SGHTS and CDR2 YDEGEE. The DNA of the CDR3 is TGTGCCAGCAGCTTGGCCAACTGGGCAGACCAAGAGACCCAGTACTTC. This encodes CASSLANWADQETQYF.

The chain links TRBV7-2 to TRBJ2-1; D is possibly TRBD1 (6 bases). CDR3 length equals 15 residues. Trimming shortened V by 1 base and J by 7 bases, and 14 bases separated the two germline ends. Germline V gene sequence: CDR1 SGHTA, CDR2 FQGNSA. The CDR3 is CASSLEQGALNEQFF. CDR3 DNA: TGTGCCAGCAGCTTAGAACAGGGAGCCCTAAATGAGCAGTTCTTC.

The gene calls are TRBV9 and TRBJ1-1; the D gene is possibly TRBD1 (6 bases). The CDR3 runs to 14 residues. CDR1 SGDLS and CDR2 YYNGEE come from the germline V gene. The V end was cut by 0 bases, the J end by 10 bases, with 16 bases between. The CDR3, as DNA: TGTGCCAGCAGCGTAGGGAACAGGGAAAGTCGAGCTTTCTTT. The encoded protein is CASSVGNRESRAFF.

V usage is TRBV6-1 and J usage is TRBJ2-7; 13 bases line up with TRBD2. Germline CDR1 reads MNHNS; CDR2 reads SASEGT. The CDR3 length is 17 residues. V lost 1 base and J lost 3; bases outside the gene matches: 6. Here the CDR3 reads CASSEETSGGQSYEQYF. The DNA of the CDR3 is TGTGCCAGCAGTGAAGAGACTAGCGGGGGGCAAAGCTACGAGCAGTACTTC.

The V and J genes are TRBV18 and TRBJ1-6, with 9 bases identical to TRBD1. Per germline, CDR1 KGHSH and CDR2 LQKENI. V was pared by 6 bases and J by 11 bases, with 11 bases of the junction left unmatched. CDR3 length: 15 amino acids. The CDR3 DNA follows: TGTGCCAGCTCCCCGACAGGGGGTGATCGTCCACCCCTCCACTTT. It codes for CASSPTGGDRPPLHF.